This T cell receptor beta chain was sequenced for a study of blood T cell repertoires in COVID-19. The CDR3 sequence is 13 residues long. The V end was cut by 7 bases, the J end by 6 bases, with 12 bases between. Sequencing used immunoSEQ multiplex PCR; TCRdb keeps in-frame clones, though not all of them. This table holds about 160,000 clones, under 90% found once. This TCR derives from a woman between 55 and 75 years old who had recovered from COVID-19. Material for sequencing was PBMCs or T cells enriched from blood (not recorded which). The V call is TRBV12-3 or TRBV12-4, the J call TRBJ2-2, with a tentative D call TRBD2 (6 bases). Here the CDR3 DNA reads TGTGCCAGCACCCTGGACTACCCCGGGGAGCTGTTTTTT. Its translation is CASTLDYPGELFF.